This T cell receptor (beta chain) originates from a study of shared clonotypes between healthy human individuals. Germline CDR1 SEHNR, CDR2 FQNEAQ (reference sequence). This CDR3 comprises 19 residues. V lost 5 bases and J lost 3; bases outside the gene matches: 18. CD45RO-negative, CCR7-selected cells formed the naive CD8 fraction, which excluded terminally differentiated effector memory CD45RA+ cells. Replicate PCRs run on sorted subsets employed approximately 200 ng DNA, approximately 30,000 T cell genomes. The assay was immunoSEQ multiplex PCR, and TCRdb's table has in-frame clones only and misses some. This sample has about 2.1 million clones, with 93% found just once.

V usage is TRBV7-9 and J usage is TRBJ2-2; 7 bases are a match to TRBD2. The receptor's source is a man between 18 and 35 years old in good health. Some clones in this sample may be carry-over from other donors' samples. Sequencing was carried out using naive CD8+ T cells from PBMCs. The DNA of the CDR3 is TGTGCCAGCAGCCAAGAGTTCGAGCGGGAAGGAACCGACACCGGGGAGCTGTTTTTT. This gives the protein CASSQEFEREGTDTGELFF. Using reference TRBV7-9 and TRBJ2-2 for the parts outside the CDR3, the full variable domain is DTGVSQNPRHKITKRGQNVTFRCDPISEHNRLYWYRQTLGQGPEFLTYFQNEAQLEKSRLLSDRFSAERPKGSFSTLEIQRTEQGDSAMYLCASSQEFEREGTDTGELFFGEGSRLTVL.